This T cell receptor beta chain is from a study of blood T cell repertoires in COVID-19. In the study's own analysis: Estimation of nucleated cell counts relied on the amplification of reference gene primers. Produced via immunoSEQ multiplex PCR; TCRdb's table is partial and in-frame only. V and J calls and clone size come straight from that table; D and trimming were deduced from the DNA. The data contain under 25,000 clones, 75% to 90% of them seen just once; the ten biggest clones take up around 29%. The CDR3 has 12 amino acids. V dropped 4 bases and J dropped 4 bases, with 7 bases sitting between them. Per the germline V gene, CDR1 is MGHRA and CDR2 is YSYEKL.

Sample: peripheral blood. This TCR was sampled from a woman aged 70 to 79 with active COVID-19. The chain couples TRBV4-1 to TRBJ2-5; TRBD2 might be the D (6 bases). CDR3: CASSRDLETQYF. The CDR3 nucleotides are TGCGCCAGCAGCCGGGACTTAGAGACCCAGTACTTC.